The 2 T cell receptor beta chains presented below share a single source sample, sequenced in a study of T cell responses to AZD1222 COVID-19 vaccine. Here immunoSEQ multiplex PCR was the method, and the copy in TCRdb shows in-frame clones only, minus some. Here the sample spans about 200,000 clones, about 94% being singletons. Source: peripheral blood, taken 28 days after the second AZD1222 dose. These receptors were taken from an adult who received the AZD1222 COVID-19 vaccine.

The rearrangement links TRBV6-5 to TRBJ1-2; no definite D call. Germline CDR1 and CDR2: MNHEY and SVGAGI. The V end was cut by 4 bases, the J end by 2 bases, with 11 bases between. The CDR3 has 14 residues. The CDR3 DNA follows: TGTGCCAGCAGTTTACGGACGGGCAACTATGGCTACACCTTC. Its protein product is CASSLRTGNYGYTF.

This clone was observed a single time. CDR3 coding DNA: TGCGCCAGCAGCCCGGGACGGATTAATGAAAAACTGTTTTTT. Its protein product is CASSPGRINEKLFF. This chain links TRBV5-1 with TRBJ1-4; maybe TRBD1 (5 bases). V shed 4 bases and J shed 4 bases, with 11 bases lying between them. Germline V lookup: CDR1 SGHRS, CDR2 YFSETQ. The CDR3 is 14 amino acids.